These T cell receptor beta chains were read from a single sample in a study of CD8 T cells in ankylosing spondylitis. Each CDR3 protein gets one entry after TCRdb re-called the 5' RACE reads with MiXCR. This sample carries around 140,000 distinct CDR3 sequences, more than 9.5% of them seen once, and the ten largest clones take 3.5% to 5%. Material for sequencing was blood, either unsorted or a sorted T cell fraction (not recorded which). These receptor sequences come from a female donor with ankylosing spondylitis or in good health (not recorded which). Each CDR3 is given with its conserved first and last residue. The D gene is left open where the match is weak. Expanded clones are given a class, and other clones once, few, many or no size at all.

>TRBV7-9|many|12|TRBJ2-1|NA
TGTGCCAGCAGCGGGGGGGCGAATGAGCAGTTCTTC
CASSGGANEQFF
>TRBV5-1|many|16|TRBJ2-4|TRBD2
TGCGCCAGCAGCCCGCGAGCGGGAAACCCCAAAAACATTCAGTACTTC
CASSPRAGNPKNIQYF
>TRBV7-9|NA|13|TRBJ2-1|NA
TGTGCCAGCAGCTTAGGTCCGGTGGATGAGCAGTTCTTC
CASSLGPVDEQFF
>TRBV18|few|14|TRBJ1-1|NA
TGTGCCAGCTCACCAGGGGAGGCGAGCACTGAAGCTTTCTTT
CASSPGEASTEAFF
>TRBV15|many|13|TRBJ1-5|TRBD1
TGTGCCACCAGCGGGACAGGTGGGCGGCCCCAGCATTTT
CATSGTGGRPQHF
>TRBV3-1|many|13|TRBJ2-7|NA
TGTGCCAGCAGCCTAGGACAGCTCTACGAGCAGTACTTC
CASSLGQLYEQYF
>TRBV7-3|many|16|TRBJ2-2|NA
TGTGCCAGCAGCCTCTTGGGCAACTCGAACACCGGGGAGCTGTTTTTT
CASSLLGNSNTGELFF
>TRBV20-1|many|17|TRBJ2-1|NA
TGCAGTGCTAGAGATCACCAGGGAGATCTAGGGGACAATGAGCAGTTCTTC
CSARDHQGDLGDNEQFF
>TRBV7-9|NA|15|TRBJ2-3|TRBD2
TGTGCCAGCAGCCGCGGGACTAGCGGATCAGATACGCAGTATTTT
CASSRGTSGSDTQYF
>TRBV6-6|many|13|TRBJ2-7|NA
TGTGCCAGCAGTACGGGACAATCCTACGAGCAGTACTTC
CASSTGQSYEQYF
>TRBV15|many|17|TRBJ2-3|TRBD2
TGTGCCACCAGCAGAGGGAAGTCGGGACTAGCGGTAGATACGCAGTATTTT
CATSRGKSGLAVDTQYF
>TRBV20-1|many|14|TRBJ1-4|NA
TGCAGTGCTAGTCGGCAGTCAACTAATGAAAAACTGTTTTTT
CSASRQSTNEKLFF
>TRBV12-3/TRBV12-4|NA|10|TRBJ2-3|NA
TGTGCCAGCAGTTTGCGTAGGCAGTATTTT
CASSLRRQYF
>TRBV6-6|many|11|TRBJ1-2|NA
TGTGCCAGCAGCAGCTCCCAGGGCTACACCTTC
CASSSSQGYTF
>TRBV30|NA|15|TRBJ2-5|TRBD2
TGTGCCTGGACCACGGGACTAGCGGGAATGGAGACCCAGTACTTC
CAWTTGLAGMETQYF
>TRBV20-1|many|12|TRBJ2-5|NA
TGCAGTGCTCATGGACACCAAGAGACCCAGTACTTC
CSAHGHQETQYF
>TRBV5-1|many|16|TRBJ2-1|TRBD2
TGCGCCAGCAGCTCCAATAGCGGGAGCTCCTACAATGAGCAGTTCTTC
CASSSNSGSSYNEQFF
>TRBV5-1|many|15|TRBJ2-3|NA
TGCGCCAGCAGCTTGGCGTACAGGGAAACAGATACGCAGTATTTT
CASSLAYRETDTQYF
>TRBV25-1|NA|16|TRBJ2-3|TRBD2
TGTGCCAGCAGTGAAAATAGCGGGAGGGCCGCAGATACGCAGTATTTT
CASSENSGRAADTQYF
>TRBV30|few|14|TRBJ2-7|TRBD1
TGTGCCTGGAGTAACGACAGGGGAGGCTACGAGCAGTACTTC
CAWSNDRGGYEQYF